This entry lists 22 T cell receptor beta chains sequenced from one sample in a study of blood T cell repertoires in COVID-19. Clones were sequenced by immunoSEQ multiplex PCR, and TCRdb holds only the in-frame ones, with some missing. The data hold nearly 95,000 clones, with roughly 90% observed a single time. The specimen sequenced was peripheral blood. The receptors come from a human donor with active COVID-19. The donor label of this sample is uncertain.

This chain links TRBV9 with TRBJ2-1, with D uncertain. The CDR3 covers 11 residues. V was cut by 3 bases and J by 5 bases, with 3 bases left in between. Germline V gene lookup returns CDR1 SGDLS and CDR2 YYNGEE. The CDR3 sequence: CASSANNEQFF. The CDR3 DNA reads TGTGCCAGCAGCGCCAACAATGAGCAGTTCTTC.

The DNA for the CDR3 is TGTGCCAGCTCACCTTTCCGGGACAGGTCTTACACAGATACGCAGTATTTT. Translated: CASSPFRDRSYTDTQYF. The V and J genes are TRBV18 and TRBJ2-3; 8 nucleotides line up with TRBD1. V lost 3 bases and J lost 2; bases outside the gene matches: 10. The CDR3 sequence is 17 residues long. Germline-derived CDR1 and CDR2 are KGHSH and LQKENI.

As to this clone: This specimen includes other DNA sequences encoding the same CDR3. The chain uses TRBV27 and TRBJ2-7; the D gene is possibly TRBD1 (6 bases). Germline lookup yields CDR1 MNHEY and CDR2 SMNVEV (reference sequence). Deletions cut 3 bases from V and 3 bases from J, with 15 bases between. There are 15 residues in the CDR3. In DNA, the CDR3 is TGTGCCAGCAGTTTTGGCGCAGGGGATCTCTACGAGCAGTACTTC. Encoded protein: CASSFGAGDLYEQYF.

The CDR3 region has the DNA TGCGCCAGCAGCCAAGAGAGCACAGGGGGGGCCCTAACAGATACGCAGTATTTT. Protein sequence: CASSQESTGGALTDTQYF. The chain recombines TRBV4-1 with TRBJ2-3, with a tentative D call TRBD1 (8 bases). This CDR3 is built from 18 residues. Germline CDR1 and CDR2: MGHRA and YSYEKL. Trimming pared 0 bases from V and 3 bases from J, leaving 19 bases between.

The chain uses TRBV6-6 and TRBJ1-1; TRBD1 matches 11 bases. Germline V gives CDR1 MNHNY, CDR2 SVGAGI (reference sequence). This CDR3 spans 15 amino acids. Trimming took 0 bases from V and 4 from J; bases not matched to a gene: 1. This CDR3 reads CASSYSGTGGTEAFF. CDR3 in DNA: TGTGCCAGCAGTTACTCCGGGACAGGGGGCACTGAAGCTTTCTTT.

The gene calls are TRBV3-1 (or the pseudogene TRBV3-2) and TRBJ2-5, with 11 bases lining up with TRBD2. J was trimmed by 2 bases and V by 6 bases; bases with no gene match: 5. The germline V gene encodes CDR1 LGHDT and CDR2 YNNKEL (reference sequence). The CDR3 is 15 residues long. The CDR3 reads CASRTSGAIQETQYF. CDR3 sequence (DNA): TGTGCCAGCAGGACTAGCGGGGCGATACAAGAGACCCAGTACTTC.

This clone was seen a single time. The chain is built from TRBV6-2 or TRBV6-3 and TRBJ1-2; D is unresolved. Trimming took 4 bases from V and 3 from J, leaving 9 bases between them. Germline CDR1 MNHEY, CDR2 SVGEGT. The CDR3 totals 13 residues. The CDR3 loop is CASSLSGYYGYTF. The DNA for the CDR3 is TGTGCCAGCAGTTTGTCAGGCTACTATGGCTACACCTTC.

As DNA, the CDR3 is TGCAGCGTGCCCGGGCCCCGGAGGAGCACAGATACGCAGTATTTT. Amino acid sequence: CSVPGPRRSTDTQYF. The chain combines TRBV29-1 with TRBJ2-3; maybe TRBD2 (5 bases). CDR1 and CDR2 (germline): SQVTM, ANQGSEA. The ends were cut back, 6 bases at V and 0 bases at J, with 16 bases in the middle. The CDR3 loop spans 15 amino acids.

The V and J genes are TRBV10-3 and TRBJ2-2; D might be TRBD1 (6 bases). Germline V gene data show CDR1 as ENHRY and CDR2 as SYGVKD. V was pared by 3 bases and J by 2 bases, with 10 bases between. This CDR3 region has 15 residues. CDR3: CAISEWGPNTGELFF. The CDR3 nucleotides are TGTGCCATCAGTGAATGGGGGCCCAACACCGGGGAGCTGTTTTTT.

This chain uses TRBV7-8 with TRBJ2-7, with TRBD2 identical over 11 bases. Per the germline V gene, CDR1 is SGHVS and CDR2 is FQNEAQ. CDR3 length: 17 residues. The ends lost 2 bases at V and 0 bases at J; junction bases unmatched: 6. The CDR3 here is CASSLLAGGPSSYEQYF. Written as DNA, the CDR3 is TGTGCCAGCAGCTTACTAGCGGGGGGACCTAGCTCCTACGAGCAGTACTTC.

In its sample, this clone was seen once. This chain joins TRBV9 and TRBJ2-5; 10 nucleotides line up with TRBD1. V gave up 0 bases and J gave up 4 bases; unmatched junction bases: 3. Per germline, CDR1 SGDLS and CDR2 YYNGEE. CDR3 size: 15 residues. The CDR3 loop reads CASSVGQGARETQYF. The CDR3, as DNA: TGTGCCAGCAGCGTAGGACAGGGGGCGAGAGAGACCCAGTACTTC.

The J gene is TRBJ1-6, the V gene TRBV6-2 or TRBV6-3; TRBD1 matches 7 bases. Per germline, CDR1 MNHEY and CDR2 SVGEGT. CDR3 length: 17 residues. V was clipped by 4 bases and J by 9 bases; unmatched bases: 15. CDR3 sequence (DNA): TGTGCCAGCAGTTGGGCCAGACAGGGCGTGAGGCTTTCACCCCTCCACTTT. Amino acids: CASSWARQGVRLSPLHF.

V is TRBV23-1 and J is TRBJ1-2; 8 positions agree with TRBD1. TRBV23-1 is an open reading frame, and its role is uncertain. This CDR3 has 17 residues. V was clipped by 4 bases and J by 4 bases; unmatched bases: 14. The CDR3 spells CASSRISDRVHLYGYTF. The CDR3 coding sequence is TGCGCCAGCAGTCGGATCTCGGACAGGGTCCACCTCTATGGCTACACCTTC.

This chain uses TRBV13 with TRBJ2-3, with 11 bases that match TRBD1. This CDR3 comprises 15 residues. The V and J ends lost 5 bases and 3 bases, in that order; junction bases with no gene match: 4. Per germline, CDR1 PRHDT and CDR2 FYEKMQ (reference sequence). CDR3 in amino acids: CASSRGTGGTDTQYF. CDR3 nucleotides: TGTGCCAGCAGCCGCGGGACAGGGGGAACAGATACGCAGTATTTT.

CDR3 region: CASSFLEARGRNTEAFF. CDR3 nucleotides: TGTGCCAGCAGTTTCTTAGAGGCCCGTGGCCGGAACACTGAAGCTTTCTTT. V is TRBV27 and J is TRBJ1-1; D is uncertain. Germline values: CDR1 MNHEY, CDR2 SMNVEV (reference sequence). This CDR3 contains 17 residues. The V end was cut by 3 bases, the J end by 1 base, with 18 bases between.

The genes are TRBV9 and TRBJ1-6; 8 bases agree with TRBD1. The germline V gene has CDR1 SGDLS and CDR2 YYNGEE. This CDR3 contains 15 residues. Trimming cost V 4 bases and J 8 bases; bases outside gene matches: 8. This chain's CDR3 is CASSHRTGMDSPLHF. For the CDR3, the DNA is TGTGCCAGCAGCCATCGGACAGGGATGGATTCACCCCTCCACTTT.

The J gene is TRBJ1-2, the V gene TRBV6-1; TRBD1 matches at 9 bases. The length of the CDR3 is 16 residues. Germline trimming cut 2 bases from V and 2 bases from J; bases unmatched to any gene: 6. Germline assignment: CDR1 MNHNS and CDR2 SASEGT. CDR3 DNA sequence: TGTGCCAGCAGTGAAAGTAGACAGGGGGGGAACTATGGCTACACCTTC. Amino acids: CASSESRQGGNYGYTF.

The J gene is TRBJ1-1, the V gene TRBV6-6; D is perhaps TRBD1 (5 bases). V was trimmed by 10 bases and J by 1 base, leaving 10 bases between them. The CDR3 length is 12 residues. The germline V gene encodes CDR1 MNHNY and CDR2 SVGAGI (reference sequence). The CDR3 nucleotides read TGTGCCACCGGTGGGGCGAACACTGAAGCTTTCTTT. It codes for CATGGANTEAFF.

The rearrangement joins TRBV10-3 to TRBJ1-1; D is unclear. This CDR3 comprises 13 residues. The V end was cut by 5 bases, the J end by 0 bases, with 7 bases between. Per the germline V gene, CDR1 is ENHRY and CDR2 is SYGVKD. The CDR3 DNA reads as TGTGCCATCAGTCGGGGAATGAACACTGAAGCTTTCTTT. Protein product: CAISRGMNTEAFF.

The chain has TRBV6-5 and TRBJ2-7, with 8 bases fitting TRBD1. The CDR3 contains 15 residues. Germline CDR1 is MNHEY and CDR2 is SVGAGI. Germline trimming cut 2 bases from V and 2 bases from J; bases unmatched to any gene: 5. CDR3 residues: CASSYDRGTTYEQYF. DNA for the CDR3: TGTGCCAGCAGTTACGACAGGGGAACTACCTACGAGCAGTACTTC.

The chain couples TRBV6-7 to TRBJ2-3; D is unclear. TRBV6-7 is given ORF status, its function remaining uncertain. The length of the CDR3 is 11 residues. Trimming stripped 8 bases from V and 4 bases from J, with 7 bases between. CDR3 in amino acids: CASRAPDTQYF. The CDR3 coding sequence is TGTGCCAGCCGAGCACCAGATACGCAGTATTTT.

The chain uses TRBV19 and TRBJ1-2; TRBD1 is a possible D gene (6 bases). Trimming took off 7 bases at V and 3 bases at J, with 21 bases between the two ends. Germline V gene data show CDR1 as LNHDA and CDR2 as SQIVND (reference sequence). CDR3 length: 16 amino acids. CDR3 protein: CASTPNRDRGYYGYTF. The CDR3 DNA is TGTGCCAGTACCCCTAACAGGGACCGCGGGTACTATGGCTACACCTTC.